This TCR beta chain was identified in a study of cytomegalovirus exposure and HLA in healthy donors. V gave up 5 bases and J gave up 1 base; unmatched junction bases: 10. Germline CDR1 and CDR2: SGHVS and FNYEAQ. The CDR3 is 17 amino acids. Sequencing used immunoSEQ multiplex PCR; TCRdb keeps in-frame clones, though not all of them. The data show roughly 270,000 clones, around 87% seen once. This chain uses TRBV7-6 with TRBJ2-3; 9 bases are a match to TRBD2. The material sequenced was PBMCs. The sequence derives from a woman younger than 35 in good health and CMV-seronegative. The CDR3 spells CASSLRGLASGTDTQYF. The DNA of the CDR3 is TGTGCCAGCAGCCTACGTGGACTAGCGAGTGGCACAGATACGCAGTATTTT.